What follows are 21 T cell receptor beta chains derived from one specimen sequenced in a study of T cell changes during pregnancy in multiple sclerosis. Here immunoSEQ multiplex PCR was the method, and the copy in TCRdb shows in-frame clones only, minus some. This sample has roughly 50,000 clones; approximately 92% occur once, and the top ten carry less than 0.3%. The input for sequencing was CD4+ T cells from peripheral blood mononuclear cells, taken in the third trimester of pregnancy. These receptors came from a female donor with multiple sclerosis, enrolled in a pregnancy study.

This rearrangement joins TRBV19 to TRBJ1-3, with D unresolved. CDR1 LNHDA and CDR2 SQIVND come from the germline V gene (reference sequence). Trimming stripped 3 bases from V and 2 bases from J, with 11 bases between. This CDR3 comprises 15 residues. CDR3 in amino acids: CASSISSFTGNTIYF. Written as DNA, the CDR3 is TGTGCCAGTAGTATCTCGTCGTTTACTGGAAACACCATATATTTT.

The chain is built from TRBV5-1 and TRBJ1-1, with unresolved D. The length of the CDR3 is 13 residues. Trimming removed 0 bases from V and 1 base from J, with 4 bases in between. The germline V gene encodes CDR1 SGHRS and CDR2 YFSETQ. The CDR3 region is CASSLEANTEAFF. Written as DNA, the CDR3 is TGCGCCAGCAGCTTGGAAGCGAACACTGAAGCTTTCTTT.

Points on this clone: The sample contains more than one DNA sequence encoding this CDR3. V usage is TRBV18 and J usage is TRBJ1-2; 7 bases match TRBD1. Germline lookup yields CDR1 KGHSH and CDR2 LQKENI. This CDR3 has 12 amino acids. V gave up 4 bases and J gave up 4 bases; unmatched junction bases: 0. CDR3 nucleotide sequence: TGTGCCAGCTCACGGGACAGCTATGGCTACACCTTC. Its translation is CASSRDSYGYTF.

The gene calls are TRBV28 and TRBJ2-1; D possibly corresponds to TRBD2 (7 bases). The CDR3 is made up of 16 amino acids. Germline V gene data show CDR1 as MDHEN and CDR2 as SYDVKM. V lost 4 bases to trimming and J lost 4 bases, with 17 bases between them. This CDR3 reads CASSSPLGRGYNEQFF. The CDR3 nucleotides are TGTGCCAGCAGTTCACCCTTGGGGAGGGGGTACAATGAGCAGTTCTTC. Variable domain in full (rest from reference TRBV28 and TRBJ2-1): DVKVTQSSRYLVKRTGEKVFLECVQDMDHENMFWYRQDPGLGLRLIYFSYDVKMKEKGDIPEGYSVSREKKERFSLILESASTNQTSMYLCASSSPLGRGYNEQFFGPGTRLTVL.

The genes are TRBV4-2 and TRBJ1-2; maybe TRBD1 (5 bases). The CDR3 runs to 16 residues. Germline values: CDR1 LGHNA, CDR2 YNFKEQ. V lost 2 bases and J lost 0, with 13 bases in between. In nucleotides, the CDR3 is TGTGCCAGCAGCCAACCGCAGGGAGGCCCTAACTATGGCTACACCTTC. This gives the protein CASSQPQGGPNYGYTF.

J is TRBJ2-2 and V is TRBV7-9; 12 positions match TRBD2. V shed 0 bases, J shed 4 bases, and the junction held 9 bases outside the gene matches. CDR3 length equals 19 residues. Germline loops: CDR1 SEHNR, CDR2 FQNEAQ (reference sequence). In nucleotides, the CDR3 is TGTGCCAGCAGCTTAGCCGGGGGGACTAGCGGGTCGCGCACCGGGGAGCTGTTTTTT. Translation gives CASSLAGGTSGSRTGELFF. Using reference TRBV7-9 and TRBJ2-2 for the parts outside the CDR3, the full variable domain is DTGVSQNPRHKITKRGQNVTFRCDPISEHNRLYWYRQTLGQGPEFLTYFQNEAQLEKSRLLSDRFSAERPKGSFSTLEIQRTEQGDSAMYLCASSLAGGTSGSRTGELFFGEGSRLTVL.

This clone appeared once. V gene TRBV7-3 combines with J gene TRBJ2-1; 8 bases agree with TRBD2. V dropped 5 bases and J dropped 4; count of bases not matched to a gene: 10. The CDR3 consists of 16 residues. CDR1 SGHTA and CDR2 FQGTGA come from the germline V gene. CDR3 sequence (DNA): TGTGCCAGCAGCACCCTCCCCACGGGGGGGTACAATGAGCAGTTCTTC. Amino acid sequence: CASSTLPTGGYNEQFF. The full variable domain, in which reference TRBV7-3 and TRBJ2-1 provide the parts outside the CDR3, is GAGVSQTPSNKVTEKGKYVELRCDPISGHTALYWYRQSLGQGPEFLIYFQGTGAADDSGLPNDRFFAVRPEGSVSTLKIQRTERGDSAVYLCASSTLPTGGYNEQFFGPGTRLTVL.

This chain links TRBV18 with TRBJ2-7, with 10 bases identical to TRBD2. Germline V gene data show CDR1 as KGHSH and CDR2 as LQKENI. This CDR3 has 14 residues. V gave up 2 bases and J gave up 5 bases; unmatched junction bases: 3. Here the CDR3 DNA reads TGTGCCAGCTCACCAACTCTAGCGGGAGACGAGCAGTACTTC. This encodes CASSPTLAGDEQYF.

V is TRBV28 and J is TRBJ1-4, with 7 bases aligning to TRBD1. The CDR3 is 14 amino acids. Germline V gene sequence: CDR1 MDHEN, CDR2 SYDVKM. J gave up 6 bases and V 6 bases, and 7 bases lay outside the gene matches. CDR3 amino acids: CASSTQGGYEKLFF. In DNA form, the CDR3 reads TGTGCCAGCAGCACCCAAGGGGGCTATGAAAAACTGTTTTTT.

This clone appeared once. The chain couples TRBV5-6 to TRBJ2-3; TRBD1 aligns across 9 bases. Germline V gene lookup returns CDR1 SGHDT and CDR2 YYEEEE. The ends lost 3 bases at V and 3 bases at J; junction bases unmatched: 5. This CDR3 contains 15 residues. The CDR3 nucleotides are TGTGCCAGCAGCTGGGACAGGGTGGCGACAGATACGCAGTATTTT. It specifies CASSWDRVATDTQYF. Complete variable domain (other parts from reference TRBV5-6 and TRBJ2-3): DAGVTQSPTHLIKTRGQQVTLRCSPKSGHDTVSWYQQALGQGPQFIFQYYEEEERQRGNFPDRFSGHQFPNYSSELNVNALLLGDSALYLCASSWDRVATDTQYFGPGTRLTVL.

The chain is built from TRBV5-1 and TRBJ2-5, with TRBD2 matching over 10 bases. This CDR3 spans 17 amino acids. Germline CDR1 is SGHRS and CDR2 is YFSETQ. V shed 0 bases, J shed 5 bases, and the junction held 10 bases outside the gene matches. CDR3 region: CASSLASGGVPQETQYF. The CDR3 nucleotides are TGCGCCAGCAGCTTGGCCAGCGGGGGGGTACCCCAGGAGACCCAGTACTTC. Full variable domain (rest looked up from reference TRBV5-1 and TRBJ2-5): KAGVTQTPRYLIKTRGQQVTLSCSPISGHRSVSWYQQTPGQGLQFLFEYFSETQRNKGNFPGRFSGRQFSNSRSEMNVSTLELGDSALYLCASSLASGGVPQETQYFGPGTRLLVL.

This chain joins TRBV6-1 and TRBJ2-3; 11 positions match TRBD2. The CDR3 has 15 residues. Germline CDR1 MNHNS, CDR2 SASEGT. The V and J ends lost 8 bases and 6 bases, in that order; junction bases with no gene match: 10. The CDR3 sequence is CASLRLAGISDTQYF. The CDR3 DNA reads as TGTGCCAGCTTGAGACTAGCGGGGATTAGTGATACGCAGTATTTT.

This clone was detected once. This CDR3 is CASSLRGRSYEQYF. CDR3 nucleotides: TGTGCCAGCAGCTTACGGGGTCGCTCCTACGAGCAGTACTTC. V is TRBV7-2 and J is TRBJ2-7; tentatively, D is TRBD2 (5 bases). V lost 2 bases and J lost 0, with 8 bases in between. Germline assignment: CDR1 SGHTA and CDR2 FQGNSA. The CDR3 is made up of 14 amino acids.

The CDR3: CASSKGTGRSNQPQHF. CDR3 coding DNA: TGTGCCAGTAGTAAGGGGACAGGGAGAAGCAATCAGCCCCAGCATTTT. This sequence joins TRBV19 and TRBJ1-5; 9 bases agree with TRBD1. The germline gives CDR1 LNHDA, CDR2 SQIVND (reference sequence). V trimming: 4 bases; J trimming: 1 base; junction bases outside the gene matches: 5. This CDR3 has 16 amino acids.

The chain uses TRBV9 and TRBJ1-4; D is possibly TRBD1 (5 bases). The V end lost 0 bases, the J end lost 7 bases, and 16 bases lay between the germline ends. This CDR3 comprises 16 residues. Germline V gene data show CDR1 as SGDLS and CDR2 as YYNGEE. The CDR3 DNA sequence: TGTGCCAGCAGCGTAGGGGGGTTTGGAGGGTCTGAAAAACTGTTTTTT. This codes for CASSVGGFGGSEKLFF.

The chain carries TRBV7-8 and TRBJ2-7; D possibly corresponds to TRBD1 (5 bases). V was cut by 5 bases and J by 3 bases, with 11 bases left in between. CDR1 SGHVS and CDR2 FQNEAQ come from the germline V gene. CDR3 length: 13 amino acids. CDR3 residues: CASSTDSFYEQYF. As DNA, the CDR3 is TGTGCCAGCAGCACAGACAGTTTCTACGAGCAGTACTTC.

This chain joins TRBV7-3 and TRBJ2-7; 8 nucleotides line up with TRBD2. V lost 5 bases and J lost 5; bases outside the gene matches: 8. The V gene's germline CDR1 is SGHTA and CDR2 FQGTGA. CDR3 length: 14 amino acids. The CDR3 region is CASSPGLGSHEQYF. The CDR3 DNA is TGTGCCAGCAGCCCGGGACTAGGGTCCCACGAGCAGTACTTC.

The genes are TRBV5-6 and TRBJ2-7; a possible D gene is TRBD2 (6 bases). Looked up from germline, CDR1 is SGHDT and CDR2 is YYEEEE. The CDR3 is made up of 15 amino acids. Trimming removed 3 bases from V and 0 bases from J, with 13 bases in between. CDR3 nucleotide sequence: TGTGCCAGCAGCTCCGGGACTTTTCCCTCCTACGAGCAGTACTTC. The encoded protein is CASSSGTFPSYEQYF.

This CDR3 reads CASSPTGQNYGYTF. Written as DNA, the CDR3 is TGCGCCAGCAGCCCCACGGGACAGAACTATGGCTACACCTTC. The chain employs TRBV5-1 and TRBJ1-2, with 7 bases aligning to TRBD1. The CDR3 totals 14 residues. The germline V gene encodes CDR1 SGHRS and CDR2 YFSETQ. After removal of 4 bases from V and 2 bases from J, the junction contained 5 bases not matched to a gene.

This clone was seen just once. The V gene is TRBV14, the J gene TRBJ1-6, with D possibly TRBD1 on 5 matching bases. V lost 3 bases and J 3 bases, leaving 18 bases between the germline ends. This CDR3 has 18 residues. Germline V gene lookup returns CDR1 SGHDN and CDR2 FVKESK. CDR3 sequence (DNA): TGTGCCAGCAGCCATCGCCTACCAGGGAGGGTCTATAATTCACCCCTCCACTTT. Its protein product is CASSHRLPGRVYNSPLHF.

This chain links TRBV14 with TRBJ1-1, with D unclear. Germline V gene data show CDR1 as SGHDN and CDR2 as FVKESK. Trimming took off 1 base at V and 5 bases at J, with 8 bases between the two ends. This CDR3 is 13 amino acids long. CDR3 in amino acids: CASSQVELTEAFF. The CDR3 bases are TGTGCCAGCAGCCAAGTAGAGTTGACTGAAGCTTTCTTT.